A single sample is the source of the 32 T cell receptor beta chains below, sequenced in a study of cytomegalovirus exposure and HLA in healthy donors. Researchers ran the PCR with 60 Vbeta and 13 Jbeta primers. The table came from immunoSEQ multiplex PCR; TCRdb's copy has only in-frame clones and leaves some out. The sample carries 150,000 to 250,000 clones, 79% recorded once. Material for sequencing was PBMCs. All receptors come from a girl aged 10-17 years in good health and CMV-seropositive.

The gene calls are TRBV7-6 and TRBJ1-1; D not resolved. V lost 7 bases to trimming and J lost 6 bases, with 18 bases between them. CDR3 size: 14 residues. The V gene's germline CDR1 is SGHVS and CDR2 FNYEAQ. The CDR3 reads CASTQDGEGAEAFF. Written as DNA, the CDR3 is TGTGCCAGCACCCAGGATGGGGAGGGAGCTGAAGCTTTCTTT.

In this sample, this clone turned up once. The rearrangement links TRBV11-2 to TRBJ2-3, with 7 positions matching TRBD2. CDR3 length: 14 amino acids. V lost 7 bases and J lost 8; bases outside the gene matches: 12. CDR1 SGHAT and CDR2 FQNNGV come from the germline V gene. The CDR3: CASTSRAGVGTQYF. In DNA form, the CDR3 reads TGTGCCAGCACCTCCCGGGCGGGGGTAGGTACGCAGTATTTT.

The CDR3 DNA reads as TGTGCCAGCAGACGGGCCGGGACAGGGCAGACTGAAGCTTTCTTT. This translates into CASRRAGTGQTEAFF. V gene TRBV11-2 combines with J gene TRBJ1-1; 9 nucleotides match TRBD1. Per germline, CDR1 SGHAT and CDR2 FQNNGV. With 6 bases clipped from V and 5 bases from J, the junction kept 10 bases outside the gene matches. This CDR3 contains 15 residues.

This clone appeared a few times. This sequence joins TRBV25-1 and TRBJ2-7; D is ambiguous. The germline V and J ends were trimmed by 6 bases and 3 bases, with 6 bases remaining between them. This CDR3 spans 11 amino acids. CDR1 is MGHDK, CDR2 SYGVNS, per germline. The CDR3 DNA follows: TGTGCCAGCAGCCCCAGCTACGAGCAGTACTTC. Amino acid sequence: CASSPSYEQYF.

V is TRBV19 and J is TRBJ1-2, with 7 bases identical to TRBD1. The CDR3 is 14 amino acids. The V gene's germline CDR1 is LNHDA and CDR2 SQIVND (reference sequence). The V gene end was trimmed by 8 bases and the J gene end by 3 bases; junction bases not matched to a gene: 9. The CDR3 DNA follows: TGTGCCAGTTTTGATTCAGGGGGAGACTATGGCTACACCTTC. Protein: CASFDSGGDYGYTF.

Concerning this clone itself: Other DNA sequences in the same sample also yield this CDR3. The chain carries TRBV19 and TRBJ1-4, with a possible D match to TRBD1 (6 bases). Germline lookup yields CDR1 LNHDA and CDR2 SQIVND (reference sequence). There are 14 residues in the CDR3. Trimming cost V 2 bases and J 7 bases, with 11 bases left between them. The CDR3 is CASSIQGGGEKLFF. The DNA for the CDR3 is TGTGCCAGTAGTATACAGGGAGGGGGTGAAAAACTGTTTTTT.

The chain links TRBV5-1 to TRBJ2-1; a weak D match, TRBD2 (6 bases). With 0 bases removed from V and 3 bases from J, the gap between germline ends came to 10 bases. This CDR3 has 15 residues. Germline V lookup: CDR1 SGHRS, CDR2 YFSETQ. CDR3 region: CASSLDARGYNEQFF. In nucleotides, the CDR3 is TGCGCCAGCAGCTTGGACGCGCGGGGCTACAATGAGCAGTTCTTC.

This chain connects TRBV9 to TRBJ2-5, with D maybe TRBD2 (5 bases). Looked up from germline, CDR1 is SGDLS and CDR2 is YYNGEE. V lost 0 bases to trimming and J lost 3 bases, with 12 bases between them. The CDR3 covers 15 residues. The CDR3 loop reads CASSVGLAREETQYF. CDR3 DNA: TGTGCCAGCAGCGTAGGCCTAGCAAGGGAAGAGACCCAGTACTTC.

The V call is TRBV5-6, the J call TRBJ1-4; a weak D match, TRBD1 (5 bases). The CDR3 is 15 residues long. Germline CDR1 reads SGHDT; CDR2 reads YYEEEE. The V gene lost 0 bases and the J gene lost 7 bases, with 13 bases spanning the gap. Written as DNA, the CDR3 is TGTGCCAGCAGCTTGGCCAAAAAAAGGGGTGAAAAACTGTTTTTT. As protein: CASSLAKKRGEKLFF.

V usage is TRBV7-8 and J usage is TRBJ2-2, with 8 nucleotides matching TRBD2. J lost 1 base, V lost 5 bases, and 3 bases had no gene match. This CDR3 has 15 amino acids. The germline gives CDR1 SGHVS, CDR2 FQNEAQ. The CDR3 reads CASSTRGGNTGELFF. The DNA of the CDR3 is TGTGCCAGCAGCACTCGGGGGGGGAACACCGGGGAGCTGTTTTTT.

The rearrangement joins TRBV6-5 to TRBJ1-1; D might be TRBD1 (6 bases). V was shortened by 8 bases and J by 4 bases, with 11 bases between the two germline ends. Germline V gene data show CDR1 as MNHEY and CDR2 as SVGAGI. The CDR3 covers 12 residues. CDR3 in DNA: TGTGCCAGCCAGACAGGAGGCACTGAAGCTTTCTTT. Encoded protein: CASQTGGTEAFF.

The V call is TRBV6-6, the J call TRBJ2-1; TRBD1 might be the D (5 bases). The CDR3 runs to 14 residues. Germline V gives CDR1 MNHNY, CDR2 SVGAGI (reference sequence). The V and J ends lost 6 bases and 7 bases respectively, with 16 bases between them. The CDR3 coding sequence is TGTGCCAGCAGGGGGCCCACGGAATGGAATGAGCAGTTCTTC. Its translation is CASRGPTEWNEQFF.

This chain joins TRBV10-1 and TRBJ1-4; D gene unclear. Germline values: CDR1 WNHNN, CDR2 SYGVQD (reference sequence). The CDR3 covers 14 residues. V lost 4 bases, J lost 6 bases, and 12 bases lay in between. CDR3 amino acids: CASSARRGDEKLFF. For the CDR3, the DNA is TGCGCCAGCAGTGCGAGGAGAGGTGATGAAAAACTGTTTTTT.

The chain carries TRBV2 and TRBJ2-2; tentative D call: TRBD2 (6 bases). Looked up from germline, CDR1 is SNHLY and CDR2 is FYNNEI. V lost 6 bases, J lost 6 bases, and 14 bases lay in between. CDR3 length equals 14 residues. The CDR3 sequence: CASRRDSPAGELFF. The CDR3 DNA is TGTGCCAGCAGGCGGGACTCCCCAGCCGGGGAGCTGTTTTTT.

The gene calls are TRBV7-2 and TRBJ1-5; D gene unclear. The CDR3 contains 13 residues. The germline V and J ends were trimmed by 1 base and 5 bases, with 6 bases remaining between them. Germline CDR1 is SGHTA and CDR2 is FQGNSA. The CDR3 here is CASSLVSDQPQHF. The CDR3 DNA is TGTGCCAGCAGCTTAGTATCTGATCAGCCCCAGCATTTT.

This rearrangement joins TRBV9 to TRBJ2-2, with 7 nucleotides matching TRBD1. Per the germline V gene, CDR1 is SGDLS and CDR2 is YYNGEE. The junction had 2 bases not matched to a gene; V was cut back by 0 bases and J by 6 bases. The CDR3 has 14 amino acids. The CDR3 protein is CASSVEDRPGELFF. The CDR3 DNA follows: TGTGCCAGCAGCGTAGAGGACAGGCCCGGGGAGCTGTTTTTT.

The chain recombines TRBV7-2 with TRBJ2-2; D possibly corresponds to TRBD2 (6 bases). This CDR3 is built from 17 residues. V shed 6 bases and J shed 6 bases, with 23 bases lying between them. The germline CDR1 and CDR2 sequences are SGHTA and FQGNSA. The CDR3 reads CASSPRDRGSRAGELFF. The DNA for the CDR3 is TGTGCCAGCAGTCCCCGCGATCGGGGGTCGCGGGCCGGGGAGCTGTTTTTT.

This sequence joins TRBV2 and TRBJ2-1; TRBD2 might be the D (6 bases). This CDR3 comprises 15 residues. Germline V CDR1 and CDR2: SNHLY, FYNNEI. Trimming pared 4 bases from V and 4 bases from J, leaving 14 bases between. CDR3 loop: CASSAGAADYNEQFF. CDR3 coding DNA: TGTGCCAGCAGTGCGGGAGCGGCAGATTACAATGAGCAGTTCTTC.

This rearrangement joins TRBV9 to TRBJ1-2, with D tentatively TRBD1 (6 bases). V was cut by 4 bases and J by 2 bases, with 15 bases left in between. The germline V gene encodes CDR1 SGDLS and CDR2 YYNGEE. The CDR3 has 15 residues. The CDR3 region is CASSTTTGQNYGYTF. The CDR3, as DNA: TGTGCCAGCAGCACGACGACCGGACAGAACTATGGCTACACCTTC.

V gene TRBV10-3 combines with J gene TRBJ2-1; 12 bases are a match to TRBD2. The CDR3 covers 17 residues. V was pared by 2 bases and J by 7 bases, with 9 bases of the junction left unmatched. CDR1 ENHRY and CDR2 SYGVKD come from the germline V gene. CDR3 bases: TGTGCCATCAGTGAGAGATCTAGCGGGGGGGCCGGGAATGAGCAGTTCTTC. The encoded protein is CAISERSSGGAGNEQFF.

The CDR3 sequence: CASSLRTSGGSEPYEQYF. In DNA, the CDR3 is TGCGCCAGCAGCTTGAGAACTAGCGGGGGGTCGGAACCCTACGAGCAGTACTTC. The chain couples TRBV5-1 to TRBJ2-7; 12 nucleotides align to TRBD2. The CDR3 contains 18 residues. Germline V gene sequence: CDR1 SGHRS, CDR2 YFSETQ. V gave up 1 base and J gave up 2 bases; unmatched junction bases: 10.

This chain links TRBV10-3 with TRBJ1-5, with D possibly TRBD1 on 6 matching bases. V lost 4 bases and J lost 2, with 15 bases in between. The germline V gene encodes CDR1 ENHRY and CDR2 SYGVKD. CDR3 length: 16 amino acids. CDR3 DNA: TGTGCCATCAGTGTCCAGGGGCCAGGGGGCAATCAGCCCCAGCATTTT. It specifies CAISVQGPGGNQPQHF.

The chain recombines TRBV27 with TRBJ2-5; 8 bases align to TRBD1. Germline CDR1 reads MNHEY; CDR2 reads SMNVEV (reference sequence). V shed 5 bases and J 12 bases; nucleotides not matched to a gene: 11. CDR3 size: 13 residues. The CDR3: CASSPQSRDRKYF. For the CDR3, the DNA is TGTGCCAGCAGTCCCCAGAGCCGGGACAGGAAGTACTTC.

The V gene is TRBV7-9, the J gene TRBJ2-2; 7 bases are a match to TRBD2. This CDR3 region has 16 residues. The J segment lost 3 bases and the V segment lost 4 bases, leaving 8 bases of the junction unmatched. Germline V CDR1 and CDR2: SEHNR, FQNEAQ (reference sequence). CDR3 sequence (DNA): TGTGCCAGCAGCTCTCCCTGGGGGGGTTACACCGGGGAGCTGTTTTTT. This sequence encodes CASSSPWGGYTGELFF.

The chain links TRBV9 to TRBJ1-2; 9 bases line up with TRBD1. The CDR3 is 14 residues long. After removal of 4 bases from V and 4 bases from J, the junction contained 5 bases not matched to a gene. Germline assignment: CDR1 SGDLS and CDR2 YYNGEE. The CDR3, as DNA: TGTGCCAGCAGCAGGGGACAGGGATCCTATGGCTACACCTTC. It encodes CASSRGQGSYGYTF.

This clone has only a few counts. This sequence joins TRBV9 and TRBJ1-3; 9 bases line up with TRBD1. V gave up 1 base and J gave up 4 bases; unmatched junction bases: 3. CDR3 length equals 15 residues. CDR1 is SGDLS, CDR2 YYNGEE, per germline. The chain's CDR3 is CASSVQGQGGNTIYF. CDR3 in DNA: TGTGCCAGCAGCGTACAGGGACAGGGCGGAAACACCATATATTTT.

The V call is TRBV18, the J call TRBJ1-2; unclear D gene. The ends were cut back, 1 base at V and 4 bases at J, with 10 bases in the middle. CDR3 length: 14 amino acids. From germline, CDR1 is KGHSH and CDR2 LQKENI. In nucleotides, the CDR3 is TGTGCCAGCTCACCACGCGTACAGCCCTATGGCTACACCTTC. Translation gives CASSPRVQPYGYTF. Full variable domain (missing parts from reference TRBV18 and TRBJ1-2): NAGVMQNPRHLVRRRGQEARLRCSPMKGHSHVYWYRQLPEEGLKFMVYLQKENIIDESGMPKERFSAEFPKEGPSILRIQQVVRGDSAAYFCASSPRVQPYGYTFGSGTRLTVV.

The chain employs TRBV21-1 and TRBJ1-6. TRBV21-1 is recorded as a pseudogene. This CDR3 has 16 amino acids. CDR3 protein: CASSKVGGTPNSPLHF. CDR3 bases: TGTGCCAGCAGCAAAGTGGGAGGGACACCTAATTCACCCCTCCACTTT.

The gene calls are TRBV7-9 and TRBJ2-2, with 11 bases that match TRBD2. The germline V gene has CDR1 SEHNR and CDR2 FQNEAQ (reference sequence). Trimming removed 5 bases from V and 6 bases from J; junction bases left unmatched: 5. The CDR3 is 15 residues long. CDR3 loop: CASSILAGAPGELFF. The CDR3, as DNA: TGTGCCAGCAGCATACTAGCGGGGGCCCCCGGGGAGCTGTTTTTT. Variable domain in full (rest from reference TRBV7-9 and TRBJ2-2): DTGVSQNPRHKITKRGQNVTFRCDPISEHNRLYWYRQTLGQGPEFLTYFQNEAQLEKSRLLSDRFSAERPKGSFSTLEIQRTEQGDSAMYLCASSILAGAPGELFFGEGSRLTVL.

Of note for this clone: The identical CDR3 is also encoded by other nucleotide sequences in the sample. The chain recombines TRBV9 with TRBJ2-1, with D possibly TRBD2 on 5 matching bases. V lost 0 bases and J 4 bases, leaving 11 bases between the germline ends. The CDR3 extends over 15 amino acids. Germline V gene data show CDR1 as SGDLS and CDR2 as YYNGEE. Written as DNA, the CDR3 is TGTGCCAGCAGCGTAGGCGGGCAGGAGTACAATGAGCAGTTCTTC. Translation: CASSVGGQEYNEQFF.

This chain uses TRBV5-4 with TRBJ2-7; 10 bases map to TRBD1. This CDR3 contains 15 residues. Trimming cost V 5 bases and J 6 bases; bases outside gene matches: 11. From germline, CDR1 is SGHNT and CDR2 YYREEE (reference sequence). The CDR3 DNA reads TGTGCCAGCAGAGTCGGACAGGGGGTTTTGGGCGAGCAGTACTTC. This encodes CASRVGQGVLGEQYF.

This clone was seen more than once but under ten times. The chain couples TRBV6-6 to TRBJ2-3; 12 nucleotides line up with TRBD1. Unmatched junction bases numbered 5, after V lost 2 bases and J lost 8 bases. The germline V gene has CDR1 MNHNY and CDR2 SVGAGI (reference sequence). The CDR3 is 15 residues long. The CDR3 region has the DNA TGTGCCAGCAGTTACCTGGGACAGGGGGCTGGTACGCAGTATTTT. It specifies CASSYLGQGAGTQYF.